Below are 2 T cell receptor beta chains sequenced from a single sample in a study of identical twins (dated by TCRdb to 2016 to 2018). Library creation used 5' RACE. The run used an Illumina HiSeq 2000. Clones were called with MiXCR by TCRdb after fastp trimmed the public reads at Q25, and only in-frame beta chains were retained. Duplicate CDR3 protein sequences are folded into a single record with the most common DNA and genes. Here the sample has hundreds of thousands of distinct CDR3 sequences; under 8.5% occur a single time. The ten biggest clones cover 1.6% of the sample. This sample was shared with a second study, whose subject was yellow fever vaccine responses in identical twins.

Sample: PBMCs. The receptors stem from a woman aged 18-29 years in good health.

There are a few counts of this clonotype. This sequence joins TRBV7-8 and TRBJ2-2; D possibly corresponds to TRBD1 (5 bases). This CDR3 is 15 amino acids long. Germline V gene sequence: CDR1 SGHVS, CDR2 FQNEAQ. The ends were cut back, 5 bases at V and 5 bases at J, with 15 bases in the middle. As DNA, the CDR3 is TGTGCCAGCAGCCGAGGACAAATCCTTACCGGGGAGCTGTTTTTT. Translated: CASSRGQILTGELFF.

This clonotype was recorded at least ten times. This chain connects TRBV12-3 or TRBV12-4 to TRBJ2-3; 10 bases align to TRBD2. This CDR3 has 16 amino acids. J was trimmed by 6 bases and V by 6 bases; bases with no gene match: 12. The CDR3 here is CASSPPGLAPSDTQYF. The CDR3 nucleotides are TGTGCCAGCAGCCCCCCGGGACTAGCGCCATCGGATACGCAGTATTTT.